This TCR beta chain came from a study of CD8 T cells in Susac syndrome. Per germline, CDR1 SQVTM and CDR2 ANQGSEA. The CDR3 is 13 amino acids long, termini counted. Random hexamers were used to reverse transcribe the RNA input (roughly 0.5 to 1 ug). From the immunoSEQ multiplex PCR reads, TCRdb called clonotypes with MiXCR, one entry per CDR3 protein. The sample yields under 250,000 distinct CDR3 sequences, just over 90% seen once. To note about this clonotype: The limits of the CDR3 on the DNA are not certain, so only TCRdb's listed CDR3 is given.

This TCR was sampled from a human donor with multiple sclerosis. Sequenced input: CD4+ T cells from PBMCs. The chain has TRBV29-1 and TRBJ1-4; the table calls TRBD1, which could not be checked here. This CDR3 is CSVGWDPRENCFF.